The clone carrying this TCR beta chain appeared a few times. Its specificity is unknown. V trimming: 2 bases; J trimming: 4 bases; junction bases outside the gene matches: 3. CDR1 is KGHSH, CDR2 LQKENI, per germline. CDR3 length equals 15 residues. This sample was taken from a study of T-cell memory formation after mild COVID-19. Study-wide points: Shrinking CD4+ clones resided mostly in CM and EM, and CD8+ ones in EMRA.

Constant-segment primers and 5'RACE yielded cDNA libraries for TCR alpha and TCR beta, each carrying sample barcodes and UMIs. TCRdb called the 5' RACE reads again in MiXCR, with one record for every CDR3 protein. The sample has 250,000 or so distinct CDR3 sequences, roughly 10% seen once. V and J are TRBV18 and TRBJ2-2; TRBD1 matches 8 bases. Sequencing was performed on PBMCs or a T cell subset sorted from them (not recorded which). This receptor was taken from a young man who had mild COVID-19 (a few samples of this study predate the infection). Cell type and time point are not known. The CDR3 sequence: CASSPRQGATGELFF. The CDR3 DNA sequence: TGTGCCAGCTCACCAAGGCAGGGGGCCACCGGGGAGCTGTTTTTT.